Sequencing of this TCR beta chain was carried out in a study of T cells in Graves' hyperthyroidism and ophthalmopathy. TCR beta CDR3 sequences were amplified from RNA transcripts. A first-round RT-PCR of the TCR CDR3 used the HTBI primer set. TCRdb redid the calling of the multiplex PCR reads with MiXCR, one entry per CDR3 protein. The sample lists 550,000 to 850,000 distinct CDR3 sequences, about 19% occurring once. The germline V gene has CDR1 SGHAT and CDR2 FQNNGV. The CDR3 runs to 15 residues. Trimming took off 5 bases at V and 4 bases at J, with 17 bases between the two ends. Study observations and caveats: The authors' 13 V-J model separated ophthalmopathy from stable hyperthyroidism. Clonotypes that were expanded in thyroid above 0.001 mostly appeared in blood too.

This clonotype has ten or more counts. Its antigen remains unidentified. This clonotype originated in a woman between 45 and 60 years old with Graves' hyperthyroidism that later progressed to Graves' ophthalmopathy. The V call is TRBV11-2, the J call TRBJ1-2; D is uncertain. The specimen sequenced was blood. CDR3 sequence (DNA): TGTGCCAGCAGCCCAACCCGGACGGGAGTCTATGGCTACACCTTC. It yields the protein CASSPTRTGVYGYTF.